In this sample, the clone carrying this T cell receptor (beta chain) turned up a few times. Its antigen remains unidentified. This sample was taken from a study of vaccination and CD4 T cells after COVID-19. Study context: The authors used overlapping spike peptides from SARS-CoV-2, HCoV-NL63, HCoV-OC43 and HCoV-229E to stimulate cells. Study-level findings and limits: Median approximately 90% of reactive clones detected in convalescent patients emerged only post-vaccination. Only relatively few convalescent patients were studied, and early post-infection timepoints were not analyzed.

The sample's treatment: roughly 10-day PBMC culture with coronavirus spike peptide pools or control peptides (ViraFEST assay). One should note that the unexposed donor's CD4+ T cells were collected before the COVID-19 pandemic (2011-2018). These CD4+ T cells came from roughly 10-day cultures by negative selection. J gave up 3 bases and V 5 bases, and 3 bases lay outside the gene matches. Per germline, CDR1 SGHVS and CDR2 FNYEAQ. The CDR3 covers 13 residues. The Oncomine TCR Beta short-read assay was applied to DNA of cultured CD4+ T cells. Genomic DNA was isolated from CD4+ T cells that had been cultured. TCRdb independently ran MiXCR on the PCR reads; one entry per CDR3 protein. The sample lists some 10,000 distinct CDR3 sequences; about 30% were seen once.

The sequence was collected from a human donor in good health. Input material: CD4+ T cells from blood, cultured in vitro. The chain links TRBV7-6 to TRBJ1-1; 7 nucleotides match TRBD1. CDR3 sequence (DNA): TGTGCCAGCAGCACCCAGGGGGACACTGAAGCTTTCTTT. This translates into CASSTQGDTEAFF.